This T cell receptor beta chain is drawn from a study of beta chain features in type 1 diabetes. Study-wide points: The study notes PCR might favor shorter templates equally in patients and controls. There were fewer insertions and more deletions at the VDJ junctions of type 1 diabetes patients. Type 1 diabetes patients had TCRB CDR3s that were shorter (moderately but significantly so) in all four CD4+ subsets.

Points on this clone: Antigen: not known.

Per germline, CDR1 SEHNR and CDR2 FQNEAQ (reference sequence). There are 16 residues in the CDR3. V was clipped by 5 bases and J by 4 bases; unmatched bases: 10. The sequenced template was cDNA made from the entire isolated RNA. Generated by immunoSEQ multiplex PCR, the TCRdb table keeps only in-frame clones and is missing some. Of over 300,000 clones listed, over 7% are singletons. CD45RO/CCR7/CD25/CD127/CD95/CD27 sorting isolated CD4+ naive, central memory, regulatory and stem cell-like memory cells. Sorting produced populations that all topped 95% purity. The clonotype was recovered from a man aged 30 to 45 with type 1 diabetes. Sequenced: central memory CD4+ T cells from blood. This chain uses TRBV7-9 with TRBJ1-2; TRBD1 matches at 10 bases. DNA of the CDR3: TGTGCCAGCAGCGTACAGACAGGGGGCGCTTCCTATGGCTACACCTTC. It is translated as CASSVQTGGASYGYTF. Combining the CDR3 with reference TRBV7-9 and TRBJ1-2 gives the whole variable domain DTGVSQNPRHKITKRGQNVTFRCDPISEHNRLYWYRQTLGQGPEFLTYFQNEAQLEKSRLLSDRFSAERPKGSFSTLEIQRTEQGDSAMYLCASSVQTGGASYGYTFGSGTRLTVV.